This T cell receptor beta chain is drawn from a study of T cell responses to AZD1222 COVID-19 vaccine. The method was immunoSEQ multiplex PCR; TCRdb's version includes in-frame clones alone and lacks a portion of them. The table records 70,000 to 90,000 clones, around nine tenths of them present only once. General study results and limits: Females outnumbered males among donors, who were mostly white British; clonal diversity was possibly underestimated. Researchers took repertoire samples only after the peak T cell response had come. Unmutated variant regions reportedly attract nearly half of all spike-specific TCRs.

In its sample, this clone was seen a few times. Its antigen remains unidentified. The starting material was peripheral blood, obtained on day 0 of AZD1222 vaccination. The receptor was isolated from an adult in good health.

CDR3 loop: CASSQGPAGGQETQYF. The CDR3 DNA reads TGTGCCAGCAGCCAAGGTCCAGCGGGAGGACAAGAGACCCAGTACTTC. The gene calls are TRBV3-1 (or the pseudogene TRBV3-2) and TRBJ2-5, with 9 positions matching TRBD2. Looked up from germline, CDR1 is LGHDT and CDR2 is YNNKEL (reference sequence). The CDR3 loop spans 16 amino acids. V shed 1 base, J shed 2 bases, and the junction held 5 bases outside the gene matches.